The clone carrying this T cell receptor beta chain has a single count. This record comes from a study of blood T cell repertoires in COVID-19. In the original processing: Counts of nucleated cells, estimated from reference gene primer amplification, were obtained. Using immunoSEQ multiplex PCR, the repertoire was profiled, and TCRdb retains in-frame clones only, with some absent. The V and J calls and clone size were taken over from that table, and D and trimming were inferred from the DNA. The table has some 150,000 clones, around 84% seen once; the top ten hold approximately 5%. This TCR derives from a human donor in a cohort sampled during active COVID-19. Sequencing was carried out using peripheral blood.

CDR3 in amino acids: CASSQTGQGGGEQFF. DNA for the CDR3: TGTGCCAGCAGCCAGACCGGACAGGGTGGAGGTGAGCAGTTCTTC. V gene TRBV4-2 combines with J gene TRBJ2-1; 8 bases are shared with TRBD1. V lost 3 bases, J lost 9 bases, and 10 bases stayed unmatched. The CDR3 runs 15 residues. Germline lookup yields CDR1 LGHNA and CDR2 YNFKEQ.